This T cell receptor (beta chain) was observed in a study of blood T cell repertoires in COVID-19. As for the study in general: Sites in the United States, Italy and Spain provided acute and convalescent COVID-19 samples. Sample material is recorded as cDNA or gDNA derived from T cells, B-cell-depleted T cells, or PBMCs.

Study processing details: From reference gene primer amplification, estimates of nucleated cell counts were derived. The assay was immunoSEQ multiplex PCR, and TCRdb's table has in-frame clones only and misses some. The V and J calls and clone size come from that table; D and trimming were worked out from the DNA. The table has 100,000 to 110,000 clones, more than 75% seen once. This receptor was identified in a man aged 25 to 45 in a cohort sampled during active COVID-19. Sequencing was performed on peripheral blood.

CDR3 sequence (DNA): TGTGCCAGCAGCTTGTCCGCTGGCCCTGGCGAGCAGTACTTC. It is translated as CASSLSAGPGEQYF. The V gene is TRBV5-6, the J gene TRBJ2-7; no clear D. Looked up from germline, CDR1 is SGHDT and CDR2 is YYEEEE. Trimming removed 1 base at V and 6 bases at J, with 14 bases between. The CDR3 consists of 14 residues.